Presented here are 16 T cell receptor beta chains from one specimen sequenced in a study of cytomegalovirus exposure and HLA in healthy donors. PCR employed 60 Vbeta and 13 Jbeta primers. Clones were read by immunoSEQ multiplex PCR, and TCRdb kept only the in-frame ones, dropping some. The sample carries some 140,000 clones, about 77% recorded once. The sample was PBMCs. All receptors derive from a woman between 35 and 50 years old in good health and CMV-seronegative.

This clone occurred once. The rearrangement uses TRBV20-1 and TRBJ1-6; D unresolved. CDR3 size: 11 residues. The germline CDR1 and CDR2 sequences are DFQATT and SNEGSKA (reference sequence). Trimming removed 5 bases at V and 14 bases at J, with 13 bases between. The CDR3 region is CSAYDVSTLHF. For the CDR3, the DNA is TGCAGTGCTTACGACGTTAGCACCCTCCACTTT.

As for this clone: The junction differs from germline at one of its ends, possibly a read error. The chain combines TRBV28 with TRBJ2-7; 7 bases map to TRBD1. The CDR3 loop spans 11 amino acids. Germline V gene sequence: CDR1 MDHEN, CDR2 SYDVKM. The CDR3, as DNA: TGTGCCAGCAGTGCCAATTGGGGACAGATCTTC. Translated, it gives CASSANWGQIF.

The gene calls are TRBV30 and TRBJ1-6; D unclear. Trimming removed 2 bases at V and 10 bases at J, with 12 bases between. The CDR3 is 13 amino acids. Per the germline V gene, CDR1 is GTSNPN and CDR2 is SVGIG (reference sequence). The CDR3 DNA reads as TGTGCCTGGAGTCCCGTCATGAGGTCACCCCTCCACTTT. Protein sequence: CAWSPVMRSPLHF.

V usage is TRBV6-1 and J usage is TRBJ1-4; D not resolved. V lost 7 bases to trimming and J lost 6 bases, with 18 bases between them. The CDR3 length is 15 residues. Germline V lookup: CDR1 MNHNS, CDR2 SASEGT. The chain's CDR3 is CASTRVGRTDEKLFF. The CDR3 nucleotides are TGTGCCAGCACCCGAGTCGGGAGGACCGATGAAAAACTGTTTTTT.

The chain joins TRBV4-3 to TRBJ2-7; D perhaps matches TRBD1 (5 bases). CDR1 and CDR2 from the germline V gene are LGHNA and YSLEER. The length of the CDR3 is 13 residues. Trimming took off 2 bases at V and 3 bases at J, with 8 bases between the two ends. This CDR3 is CASSQLDSYEQYF. CDR3 in DNA: TGCGCCAGCAGCCAACTTGACAGCTACGAGCAGTACTTC.

The chain combines TRBV29-1 with TRBJ2-5; 9 bases agree with TRBD1. The last part of the DNA fits TRBJ2-7 better; the J call may be wrong. The germline V gene encodes CDR1 SQVTM and CDR2 ANQGSEA. The CDR3 totals 16 residues. This CDR3 reads CSVDLGVGTGSYEQYF. The CDR3 DNA reads as TGCAGCGTTGATTTGGGGGTAGGGACAGGGAGTTACGAGCAGTACTTC.

The V and J genes are TRBV7-9 and TRBJ1-2; unclear D gene. Between the trimmed V and J ends, which lost 2 bases and 5 bases, there was a span of 6 bases. The CDR3 is 12 amino acids. Germline V CDR1 and CDR2: SEHNR, FQNEAQ (reference sequence). The chain's CDR3 is CASSLSSYGYTF. DNA of the CDR3: TGTGCCAGCAGCTTATCTAGTTATGGCTACACCTTC.

The table lists this clone with a few counts. This chain joins TRBV10-3 and TRBJ1-1; D is possibly TRBD1 (6 bases). Germline CDR1 is ENHRY and CDR2 is SYGVKD. The CDR3 is 14 amino acids. V was trimmed by 10 bases and J by 1 base, leaving 16 bases between them. This chain's CDR3 is CATWGGNRNTEAFF. The CDR3 DNA follows: TGTGCCACTTGGGGGGGCAACCGGAACACTGAAGCTTTCTTT.

This clone was seen a single time. The chain joins TRBV15 to TRBJ1-2; D uncertain. CDR3 size: 16 residues. Trimming pared 0 bases from V and 6 bases from J, leaving 17 bases between. Germline V gene data show CDR1 as LNHNV and CDR2 as YYDKDF (reference sequence). The CDR3 sequence is CATSRDTQVVGDGYTF. CDR3 DNA sequence: TGTGCCACCAGCAGAGATACGCAGGTAGTGGGAGATGGCTACACCTTC.

The CDR3 sequence is CASSYTGTGFDQPQHF. The CDR3 DNA reads as TGTGCCAGCAGTTACACCGGGACAGGGTTCGATCAGCCCCAGCATTTT. The chain is built from TRBV6-5 and TRBJ1-5; 9 bases agree with TRBD1. Germline V gene lookup returns CDR1 MNHEY and CDR2 SVGAGI. V was clipped by 2 bases and J by 5 bases; unmatched bases: 7. The length of the CDR3 is 16 residues.

The V gene is TRBV29-1, the J gene TRBJ2-7; possibly TRBD2 for D (5 bases). The germline CDR1 and CDR2 sequences are SQVTM and ANQGSEA. V gave up 6 bases and J gave up 0 bases, with 9 bases separating them. The CDR3 has 12 residues. CDR3 sequence reads: CSVAGLSYEQYF. For the CDR3, the DNA is TGCAGCGTGGCGGGTCTCTCCTACGAGCAGTACTTC.

J is TRBJ1-3 and V is TRBV10-1; D unresolved. Germline V gives CDR1 WNHNN, CDR2 SYGVQD (reference sequence). CDR3 length equals 9 residues. V shed 8 bases and J shed 11 bases, with 7 bases lying between them. The CDR3 DNA reads TGCGCCAGCTTCCCAGCCATATATTTT. Translated, it gives CASFPAIYF.

The J gene is TRBJ1-1, the V gene TRBV6-5; D is undetermined. V lost 6 bases and J 1 base, leaving 12 bases between the germline ends. Germline CDR1 is MNHEY and CDR2 is SVGAGI. The CDR3 has 14 amino acids. The CDR3 region has the DNA TGTGCCAGCAGACCAAGCGGGCCGAACACTGAAGCTTTCTTT. Amino acid sequence: CASRPSGPNTEAFF.

This sequence joins TRBV5-4 and TRBJ2-1; possible D gene TRBD2, 5 bases. V was clipped by 3 bases and J by 0 bases, with 16 bases between them. CDR1 is SGHNT, CDR2 YYREEE, per germline (reference sequence). The CDR3 contains 17 residues. The CDR3 DNA is TGTGCCAGCAGCTCTAAAAAGGGCGGGCTCTCCTACAATGAGCAGTTCTTC. The encoded protein is CASSSKKGGLSYNEQFF.

This sequence joins TRBV13 and TRBJ2-5, with D possibly TRBD2 on 6 matching bases. The CDR3 length is 15 residues. Germline V gene lookup returns CDR1 PRHDT and CDR2 FYEKMQ (reference sequence). V was cut by 4 bases and J by 5 bases, with 17 bases left in between. CDR3 sequence: CASSYEVAGGETQYF. CDR3 nucleotides: TGTGCCAGCAGCTACGAGGTCGCCGGGGGTGAGACCCAGTACTTC. The full variable domain, with the rest looked up from reference TRBV13 and TRBJ2-5, is AAGVIQSPRHLIKEKRETATLKCYPIPRHDTVYWYQQGPGQDPQFLISFYEKMQSDKGSIPDRFSAQQFSDYHSELNMSSLELGDSALYFCASSYEVAGGETQYFGPGTRLLVL.

The rearrangement joins TRBV5-1 to TRBJ2-4; 16 positions match TRBD2. The CDR3 sequence is 17 residues long. In germline, CDR1 is SGHRS, CDR2 YFSETQ. After removal of 0 bases from V and 6 bases from J, the junction contained 3 bases not matched to a gene. For the CDR3, the DNA is TGCGCCAGCAGCTTGGTGGGACTAGCGGGGGGGGGAAACATTCAGTACTTC. Encoded protein: CASSLVGLAGGGNIQYF.